Described below is a single TCR beta chain sequence and its context. The antigen is unknown. In the CD4+ fraction, cells were divided into CD45RA+ naive and CD45RA-negative memory subsets. This sample is part of a study of shared clonotypes between healthy human individuals. Overall study findings and caveats: Rarefaction demonstrated incomplete sorted-subset sequencing despite large depth.

CDR1 and CDR2 (germline): SGHRS, YFSETQ. The junction had 3 bases not matched to a gene; V was cut back by 0 bases and J by 0 bases. The CDR3 sequence is 17 residues long. TCRdb keeps only in-frame clones here, not all; method: immunoSEQ multiplex PCR. Of about 600,000 clones in the sample, roughly 97% were seen once. This TCR was recovered from a woman aged 30 to 39 in good health. Sequencing was done on a sample of naive CD4+ T cells sorted from blood. The subset: CD45RA+ positively selected. The chain joins TRBV5-1 to TRBJ2-3; 11 nucleotides line up with TRBD2. The CDR3 bases are TGCGCCAGCAGCTTGGCGCTAGCGGGAGGTAGCACAGATACGCAGTATTTT. Its protein is CASSLALAGGSTDTQYF.